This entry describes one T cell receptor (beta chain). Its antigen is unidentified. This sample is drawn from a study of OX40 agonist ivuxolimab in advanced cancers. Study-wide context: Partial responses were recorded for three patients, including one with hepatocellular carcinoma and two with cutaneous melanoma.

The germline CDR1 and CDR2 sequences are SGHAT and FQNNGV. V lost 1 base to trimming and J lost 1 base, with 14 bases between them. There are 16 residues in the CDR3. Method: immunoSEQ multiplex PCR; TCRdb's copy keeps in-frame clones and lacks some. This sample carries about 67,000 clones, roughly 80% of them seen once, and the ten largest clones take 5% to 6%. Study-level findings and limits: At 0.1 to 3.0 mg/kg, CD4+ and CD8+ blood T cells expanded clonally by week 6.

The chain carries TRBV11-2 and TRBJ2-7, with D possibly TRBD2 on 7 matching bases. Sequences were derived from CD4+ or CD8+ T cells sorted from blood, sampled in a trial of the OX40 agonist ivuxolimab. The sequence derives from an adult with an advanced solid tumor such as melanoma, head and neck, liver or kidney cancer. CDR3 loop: CASSLVSGRGSYEQYF. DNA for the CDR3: TGTGCCAGCAGCTTAGTGTCAGGGAGGGGGTCCTACGAGCAGTACTTC.